This T cell receptor beta chain was identified during a study of T-cell reconstitution after alpha-beta-depleted transplantation in children. There are 13 residues in the CDR3. The V and J ends lost 2 bases and 11 bases respectively, with 13 bases between them. Unique molecular identifiers were used in preparing the TCRbeta library. One entry per CDR3 protein results from TCRdb running MiXCR on the PCR reads. The sample holds approximately 510,000 distinct CDR3 sequences, approximately 20% seen once. This TCR was sampled from a human donor who donated a stem cell graft to a child with acute lymphoblastic leukemia. The starting material was PBMCs from the stem cell graft donor, obtained from the stem cell graft. The chain has TRBV12-3 or TRBV12-4 and TRBJ1-5; TRBD1 is a possible D gene (5 bases). This CDR3 reads CASSLWGTGTQHF. For the CDR3, the DNA is TGTGCCAGCAGTTTATGGGGGACTGGTACCCAGCATTTT.